These 11 T cell receptor beta chains came from one sample sequenced in a study of T cells in Graves' hyperthyroidism and ophthalmopathy. RNA transcripts served as the template for amplifying TCR beta CDR3 regions. When the TCR CDR3 underwent first-round RT-PCR, the HTBI primer set was used. Each CDR3 protein gets one entry after TCRdb re-called the multiplex PCR reads with MiXCR. The sample holds hundreds of thousands of distinct CDR3 sequences, 14% seen once. Input material: blood. The source of these receptors is a woman aged 18-29 years with Graves' hyperthyroidism.

This clonotype was observed at least ten times. DNA of the CDR3: TGTGCCAGCAGTTTACCCCCCCTAGCGGGAGGGGTGGCGAACACCGGGGAGCTGTTTTTT. Translated: CASSLPPLAGGVANTGELFF. The chain is built from TRBV27 and TRBJ2-2, with TRBD2 matching over 12 bases. V gave up 2 bases and J gave up 0 bases; unmatched junction bases: 10. The CDR3 consists of 20 residues. CDR1 MNHEY and CDR2 SMNVEV come from the germline V gene (reference sequence).

Comments on this clonotype: Just one base apart from a much larger clone, this may be a read error. The chain joins TRBV7-2 to TRBJ2-7, with D unclear. Judging by the DNA end, TRBJ2-1 fits better; the J call may be wrong. The CDR3 extends over 15 amino acids. Germline CDR1 is SGHTA and CDR2 is FQGNSA. This CDR3 reads CASSQQHPFLYEQFF. For the CDR3, the DNA is TGTGCCAGCAGCCAACAACATCCCTTTCTGTACGAGCAGTTCTTC.

This clonotype appeared a few times. The conserved phenylalanine or tryptophan normally closing the CDR3 is absent here, so this likely arose from a read error. Because the CDR3's place on the DNA is in doubt, the DNA is left out and the CDR3 is given as listed by TCRdb. The chain recombines TRBV6-1 with TRBJ2-7; no check of the table's D call, TRBD2, against the DNA was made. Both ends counted, the CDR3 spans 15 residues. The germline CDR1 and CDR2 sequences are MNHNS and SASEGT. The CDR3 reads CASSPSGRSGYEQHL.

The chain couples TRBV2 to TRBJ1-2; D is unclear. Looked up from germline, CDR1 is SNHLY and CDR2 is FYNNEI. The ends were cut back, 6 bases at V and 1 base at J, with 12 bases in the middle. The CDR3 is 14 amino acids. CDR3 loop: CASRLEWVNYGYTF. The CDR3 DNA sequence: TGTGCCAGCAGGCTGGAATGGGTTAACTATGGCTACACCTTC.

This clonotype was detected a few times. The chain is built from TRBV5-8 and TRBJ2-3, with 7 bases that match TRBD2. Germline CDR1 and CDR2: SGHTS and YDEGEE. Trimming removed 0 bases from V and 1 base from J; junction bases left unmatched: 8. The CDR3 has 17 amino acids. The CDR3 is CASSLGAGVLGTDTQYF. The CDR3 bases are TGTGCCAGCAGCTTGGGGGCGGGAGTTCTGGGCACAGATACGCAGTATTTT.

The V gene is TRBV7-9, the J gene TRBJ2-5; D possibly corresponds to TRBD2 (6 bases). This CDR3 has 17 residues. Germline CDR1 is SEHNR and CDR2 is FQNEAQ (reference sequence). V lost 5 bases and J 3 bases, leaving 22 bases between the germline ends. This CDR3 is CASSPVEGLKVKETQYF. The CDR3 nucleotides read TGTGCCAGCAGCCCCGTCGAAGGACTAAAAGTTAAAGAGACCCAGTACTTC.

This clonotype was seen many times. This sequence joins TRBV11-2 and TRBJ1-5, with D possibly being TRBD1 (6 bases). V lost 2 bases and J lost 6, with 11 bases in between. Germline CDR1 is SGHAT and CDR2 is FQNNGV. The CDR3 loop spans 14 amino acids. CDR3 sequence: CASSLQGQFQPQHF. The CDR3, as DNA: TGTGCCAGCAGCTTACAGGGGCAGTTTCAGCCCCAGCATTTT.

The chain uses TRBV6-1 and TRBJ1-5, with TRBD1 identical over 7 bases. V dropped 6 bases and J dropped 4; count of bases not matched to a gene: 18. The CDR3 length is 18 residues. CDR1 and CDR2 from the germline V gene are MNHNS and SASEGT. The CDR3 is CASSVPAGMAGGNQPQHF. In nucleotides, the CDR3 is TGTGCCAGCAGCGTACCCGCAGGAATGGCAGGGGGGAATCAGCCCCAGCATTTT.

This clonotype has a handful of counts. V is TRBV3-1 and J is TRBJ2-1, with TRBD2 matching 7 bases. CDR1 is LGHDT and CDR2 is YNNKEL in the germline V gene (reference sequence). This CDR3 spans 15 amino acids. V was pared by 6 bases and J by 0 bases, with 5 bases of the junction left unmatched. The CDR3 DNA follows: TGTGCCAGCAGTCGAGCGGGGAACTCCTACAATGAGCAGTTCTTC. This sequence encodes CASSRAGNSYNEQFF.

DNA for the CDR3: TGTGCCAGCAGTACCGCAGAAGGACGAGACAATGAGCAGTTCTTC. Translating gives CASSTAEGRDNEQFF. The chain employs TRBV6-2 or TRBV6-3 and TRBJ2-1, with unresolved D. There are 15 residues in the CDR3. The V end lost 5 bases, the J end lost 5 bases, and 16 bases lay between the germline ends. Per germline, CDR1 MNHEY and CDR2 SVGEGT.

The chain combines TRBV15 with TRBJ1-6; the D is unclear. Deletions cut 4 bases from V and 8 bases from J, with 15 bases between. The CDR3 totals 15 residues. The germline V gene encodes CDR1 LNHNV and CDR2 YYDKDF (reference sequence). The CDR3 DNA reads as TGTGCCACCAGCAAGGAAAAACAGAACTATTCACCCCTCCACTTT. Translating gives CATSKEKQNYSPLHF.